The 28 T cell receptor beta chains in this list originate from one sample, sequenced in a study of T-cell memory formation after mild COVID-19. A single record per CDR3 protein comes from TCRdb applying MiXCR to the 5' RACE reads. This sample yields 400,000 to 500,000 distinct CDR3 sequences, of which 15% to 20% are seen a single time; approximately 8.4% belongs to the top ten. Sequenced input: PBMCs or a T cell subset sorted from them (not recorded which). Every receptor here comes from an adult woman who had mild COVID-19 (a few samples of this study predate the infection). Cell type and time point are not known.

This clonotype has just a few counts. The chain couples TRBV7-3 to TRBJ1-6; TRBD1 matches 9 bases. Unmatched junction bases numbered 6, after V lost 3 bases and J lost 9 bases. This CDR3 has 15 amino acids. CDR1 SGHTA and CDR2 FQGTGA come from the germline V gene. The CDR3 reads CASSLLTGGGSPLHF. In DNA form, the CDR3 reads TGTGCCAGCAGCTTGCTGACAGGGGGAGGTTCACCCCTCCACTTT. The complete variable domain, with remaining parts taken from reference TRBV7-3 and TRBJ1-6, reads GAGVSQTPSNKVTEKGKYVELRCDPISGHTALYWYRQSLGQGPEFLIYFQGTGAADDSGLPNDRFFAVRPEGSVSTLKIQRTERGDSAVYLCASSLLTGGGSPLHFGNGTRLTVT.

The V call is TRBV7-8, the J call TRBJ1-1; D remains unclear. The CDR3 sequence is 15 residues long. Germline V gene lookup returns CDR1 SGHVS and CDR2 FQNEAQ. The V gene lost 2 bases and the J gene lost 2 bases, with 12 bases spanning the gap. This CDR3 reads CASSLTQMVNTEAFF. The DNA of the CDR3 is TGTGCCAGCAGCTTAACCCAGATGGTAAACACTGAAGCTTTCTTT.

This clonotype was observed a handful of times. The CDR3 here is CASSSGLVSGNEQFF. CDR3 DNA sequence: TGCGCCAGCAGCTCTGGACTAGTCTCAGGGAATGAGCAGTTCTTC. V and J are TRBV5-1 and TRBJ2-1; TRBD2 aligns across 7 bases. This CDR3 has 15 amino acids. Germline V CDR1 and CDR2: SGHRS, YFSETQ. The V and J ends lost 3 bases and 7 bases, in that order; junction bases with no gene match: 10.

This clonotype was seen a few times. The chain combines TRBV25-1 with TRBJ2-1; 9 nucleotides line up with TRBD2. The ends lost 1 base at V and 6 bases at J; junction bases unmatched: 4. CDR3 length: 15 residues. Per the germline V gene, CDR1 is MGHDK and CDR2 is SYGVNS. Here the CDR3 reads CASSELAGEVNEQFF. CDR3 sequence (DNA): TGTGCCAGCAGTGAATTAGCGGGGGAGGTCAATGAGCAGTTCTTC.

This clonotype was detected only a few times. The CDR3 is CASSPGQGRWHTEAFF. The CDR3 nucleotides read TGTGCCAGTAGTCCGGGACAGGGGCGATGGCACACTGAAGCTTTCTTT. The gene calls are TRBV19 and TRBJ1-1, with 10 nucleotides matching TRBD1. V was clipped by 5 bases and J by 3 bases; unmatched bases: 9. The CDR3 totals 16 residues. Germline CDR1 LNHDA, CDR2 SQIVND (reference sequence). Full variable domain (missing parts from reference TRBV19 and TRBJ1-1): DGGITQSPKYLFRKEGQNVTLSCEQNLNHDAMYWYRQDPGQGLRLIYYSQIVNDFQKGDIAEGYSVSREKKESFPLTVTSAQKNPTAFYLCASSPGQGRWHTEAFFGQGTRLTVV.

The chain joins TRBV7-6 to TRBJ2-7; 10 nucleotides agree with TRBD1. The junction had 7 bases not matched to a gene; V was cut back by 1 base and J by 4 bases. This CDR3 is 16 amino acids long. CDR1 SGHVS and CDR2 FNYEAQ come from the germline V gene. The CDR3 reads CASSLVVWDRGYEQYF. As DNA, the CDR3 is TGTGCCAGCAGCTTAGTCGTATGGGACAGGGGTTACGAGCAGTACTTC.

This clonotype was recorded a few times. The V and J genes are TRBV5-1 and TRBJ2-1; D is perhaps TRBD2 (5 bases). Germline CDR1 is SGHRS and CDR2 is YFSETQ. The CDR3 has 15 residues. V dropped 4 bases and J dropped 3 bases, with 14 bases sitting between them. CDR3 coding DNA: TGCGCCAGCAGCCCCGGGATATCTGGCTACAATGAGCAGTTCTTC. Its translation is CASSPGISGYNEQFF. Supplemented by reference TRBV5-1 and TRBJ2-1, the full variable domain reads KAGVTQTPRYLIKTRGQQVTLSCSPISGHRSVSWYQQTPGQGLQFLFEYFSETQRNKGNFPGRFSGRQFSNSRSEMNVSTLELGDSALYLCASSPGISGYNEQFFGPGTRLTVL.

This clonotype has only a few counts. The gene calls are TRBV7-2 and TRBJ2-5; D not certain. Germline loops: CDR1 SGHTA, CDR2 FQGNSA. The CDR3 loop spans 15 amino acids. V lost 1 base to trimming and J lost 5 bases, with 14 bases between them. The CDR3 nucleotides are TGTGCCAGCAGCTTAGTGGGCCTCCTGGGTGAGACCCAGTACTTC. Amino acid sequence: CASSLVGLLGETQYF.

This clonotype has a handful of counts. CDR3 DNA sequence: TGCGCCAGCAGGGTTAGCGGGGGCTTAGGCTACAATGAGCAGTTCTTC. The encoded protein is CASRVSGGLGYNEQFF. This chain joins TRBV5-1 and TRBJ2-1, with TRBD2 matching 9 bases. Trimming at V came to 5 bases and at J to 3 bases, leaving 9 bases not matched to a gene. Germline V gives CDR1 SGHRS, CDR2 YFSETQ. The CDR3 length is 16 residues.

This clonotype was found a few times. This sequence joins TRBV24-1 and TRBJ1-5; 8 nucleotides match TRBD1. Germline CDR1 is KGHDR and CDR2 is SFDVKD. The CDR3 covers 16 residues. With V trimmed by 4 bases and J by 2 bases, 6 bases remained unmatched. In nucleotides, the CDR3 is TGTGCCACCAGTGAACTTGACAGGGGTGGCAATCAGCCCCAGCATTTT. Its protein product is CATSELDRGGNQPQHF.

This clonotype was recorded a few times. This chain links TRBV5-1 with TRBJ2-1, with 7 bases fitting TRBD1. The V gene's germline CDR1 is SGHRS and CDR2 YFSETQ. The CDR3 has 15 amino acids. Trimming cost V 0 bases and J 9 bases; bases outside gene matches: 9. The CDR3 region is CASSLVAGQATEQFF. The CDR3 DNA is TGCGCCAGCAGCTTGGTAGCTGGACAGGCGACTGAGCAGTTCTTC.

This clonotype appeared many times. The genes are TRBV28 and TRBJ2-3, with 12 bases that match TRBD2. The V gene's germline CDR1 is MDHEN and CDR2 SYDVKM. The trim removed 11 bases at V and 4 bases at J, leaving 16 bases unmatched. The CDR3 has 17 residues. The CDR3 spells CAWSTWDLAGGPDTQYF. For the CDR3, the DNA is TGTGCCTGGTCAACCTGGGATCTAGCGGGGGGGCCAGATACGCAGTATTTT.

The chain recombines TRBV25-1 with TRBJ2-3; no clear D. V gave up 5 bases and J gave up 4 bases, with 10 bases separating them. The CDR3 length is 13 residues. Germline V gives CDR1 MGHDK, CDR2 SYGVNS. CDR3 sequence (DNA): TGTGCCAGCAGTCCGGCTGTTGCAGATACGCAGTATTTT. Residues: CASSPAVADTQYF.

This chain joins TRBV5-1 and TRBJ1-1; D not certain. Germline V gene lookup returns CDR1 SGHRS and CDR2 YFSETQ. V lost 6 bases and J 1 base, leaving 10 bases between the germline ends. There are 13 residues in the CDR3. The DNA for the CDR3 is TGCGCCAGCAATACGGAGGAGAACACTGAAGCTTTCTTT. Its protein product is CASNTEENTEAFF.

In this sample, this clonotype turned up many times. The genes are TRBV7-3 and TRBJ2-1; no reliable D call. Between the trimmed V and J ends, which lost 2 bases and 6 bases, there was a span of 5 bases. Germline-derived CDR1 and CDR2 are SGHTA and FQGTGA. CDR3 length: 12 amino acids. The CDR3 DNA follows: TGTGCCAGCAGCTTAGCTCCCAATGAGCAGTTCTTC. Translating it yields CASSLAPNEQFF.

V gene TRBV2 combines with J gene TRBJ2-2; D possibly corresponds to TRBD2 (7 bases). Germline lookup yields CDR1 SNHLY and CDR2 FYNNEI. There are 15 residues in the CDR3. V dropped 6 bases and J dropped 10 bases, with 21 bases sitting between them. The CDR3 DNA sequence: TGTGCCAGCAGCTTGATTGACGGGGGGCCCAAGGAGCTGTTTTTT. Encoded protein: CASSLIDGGPKELFF.

This clonotype has a count of ten or more. The genes are TRBV7-9 and TRBJ2-7; 7 positions match TRBD1. The CDR3 has 13 residues. Germline V gene data show CDR1 as SEHNR and CDR2 as FQNEAQ (reference sequence). Trimming took 2 bases from V and 5 from J; bases not matched to a gene: 3. CDR3 DNA: TGTGCCAGCAGCTTATCCGGACAGGACGAGCAGTACTTC. Its protein product is CASSLSGQDEQYF.

This clonotype has only a few counts. The J gene is TRBJ2-1, the V gene TRBV12-3 or TRBV12-4, with 16 bases aligning to TRBD2. V gave up 6 bases and J gave up 3 bases; unmatched junction bases: 8. The CDR3 extends over 18 amino acids. CDR3 sequence (DNA): TGTGCCAGCAGAGGAGGGACTAGCGGGGGGGCTATCTACAATGAGCAGTTCTTC. This codes for CASRGGTSGGAIYNEQFF.

This chain connects TRBV19 to TRBJ2-7; the match to TRBD1 covers 8 bases. Germline CDR1 LNHDA, CDR2 SQIVND (reference sequence). V lost 6 bases and J lost 3; bases outside the gene matches: 7. The CDR3 runs 14 residues. The CDR3 region has the DNA TGTGCCAGTAGGGGGACAGGACGGAACTACGAGCAGTACTTC. This encodes CASRGTGRNYEQYF.

CDR3 protein: CASSAQLAGGPPGPYNEQFF. Here the CDR3 DNA reads TGTGCCAGTAGTGCTCAACTAGCGGGAGGCCCCCCAGGGCCCTACAATGAGCAGTTCTTC. This rearrangement joins TRBV19 to TRBJ2-1; 12 bases match TRBD2. V was pared by 5 bases and J by 2 bases, with 16 bases of the junction left unmatched. Germline V gene sequence: CDR1 LNHDA, CDR2 SQIVND (reference sequence). The CDR3 is made up of 20 amino acids.

This clonotype occurred many times. The V gene is TRBV7-9, the J gene TRBJ2-7; D ambiguous. Germline V lookup: CDR1 SEHNR, CDR2 FQNEAQ (reference sequence). The CDR3 consists of 12 residues. Trimming shortened V by 5 bases and J by 7 bases, and 12 bases separated the two germline ends. For the CDR3, the DNA is TGTGCCAGCAGCCCCTCGACCGGAGAGCAGTACTTC. As protein: CASSPSTGEQYF.

The chain couples TRBV29-1 to TRBJ2-1, with TRBD2 matching over 13 bases. Per the germline V gene, CDR1 is SQVTM and CDR2 is ANQGSEA. The CDR3 is 17 residues long. The V gene end was trimmed by 4 bases and the J gene end by 3 bases; junction bases not matched to a gene: 9. CDR3: CSVVTSGGAPFYNEQFF. In nucleotides, the CDR3 is TGCAGCGTTGTCACTAGCGGGGGGGCCCCGTTCTACAATGAGCAGTTCTTC.

The J gene is TRBJ1-3, the V gene TRBV7-9, with D unclear. CDR3 size: 14 residues. The germline V gene encodes CDR1 SEHNR and CDR2 FQNEAQ (reference sequence). The V end was cut by 1 base, the J end by 8 bases, with 12 bases between. CDR3 loop: CASSLGVSMDTIYF. The DNA for the CDR3 is TGTGCCAGCAGCTTAGGCGTCAGTATGGACACCATATATTTT.

This clonotype was detected a few times. The V and J genes are TRBV13 and TRBJ2-5, with a possible D match to TRBD2 (5 bases). The CDR3 covers 16 residues. Germline CDR1 PRHDT, CDR2 FYEKMQ (reference sequence). V shed 5 bases and J shed 0 bases, with 16 bases lying between them. The CDR3 here is CASSAPLGRDQETQYF. CDR3 sequence (DNA): TGTGCCAGCAGCGCCCCTCTAGGGCGGGACCAAGAGACCCAGTACTTC.

This clonotype turned up a few times. The rearrangement links TRBV9 to TRBJ2-2; 7 nucleotides align to TRBD1. This CDR3 has 13 amino acids. Per the germline V gene, CDR1 is SGDLS and CDR2 is YYNGEE. Germline trimming cut 3 bases from V and 5 bases from J; bases unmatched to any gene: 1. The CDR3 sequence is CASSGQGTGELFF. In DNA, the CDR3 is TGTGCCAGCAGCGGACAGGGTACCGGGGAGCTGTTTTTT. Full variable domain (remainder filled in from reference TRBV9 and TRBJ2-2): DSGVTQTPKHLITATGQRVTLRCSPRSGDLSVYWYQQSLDQGLQFLIQYYNGEERAKGNILERFSAQQFPDLHSELNLSSLELGDSALYFCASSGQGTGELFFGEGSRLTVL.

This clonotype has just a few counts. The V call is TRBV7-9, the J call TRBJ1-2; no definite D call. The CDR3 length is 13 residues. Germline-derived CDR1 and CDR2 are SEHNR and FQNEAQ (reference sequence). Trimming shortened V by 4 bases and J by 2 bases, and 8 bases separated the two germline ends. The CDR3 protein is CASSWRANYGYTF. The CDR3 DNA follows: TGTGCCAGCAGCTGGAGGGCGAACTATGGCTACACCTTC.

The CDR3 region has the DNA TGTGCCAGCAGCGCGGCTAGCGGGCCATACGAGCAGTACTTC. This sequence encodes CASSAASGPYEQYF. The chain joins TRBV11-2 to TRBJ2-7, with 8 bases lining up with TRBD2. The trim removed 5 bases at V and 4 bases at J, leaving 7 bases unmatched. CDR3 length equals 14 residues. Per the germline V gene, CDR1 is SGHAT and CDR2 is FQNNGV.

This clonotype was observed a few times. J is TRBJ2-7 and V is TRBV4-3; 9 bases match TRBD2. This CDR3 is 17 amino acids long. Germline V gene sequence: CDR1 LGHNA, CDR2 YSLEER. V lost 0 bases, J lost 3 bases, and 9 bases stayed unmatched. This CDR3 is CASSQEMTTSGGYEQYF. The CDR3, as DNA: TGCGCCAGCAGCCAAGAGATGACGACTAGCGGAGGCTACGAGCAGTACTTC.